One sample yielded the 6 T cell receptor beta chains listed below, sequenced in a study of metastatic and nonmetastatic thyroid tumors. MiXCR re-clonotyped the PCR reads for TCRdb. The table has 30,000 or so clones, 25% to 30% seen once. Each patient went into thyroid surgery without having received any treatment. The sample taken for sequencing was blood. These TCRs come from a female donor with papillary thyroid cancer or a benign thyroid nodule (not recorded which). Some clones in this sample may be carry-over from other donors' samples.

Ten or more counts support this clone. J is TRBJ2-7 and V is TRBV30; TRBD1 is a possible D gene (5 bases). The CDR3 is 14 amino acids. The ends were cut back, 1 base at V and 3 bases at J, with 13 bases in the middle. CDR1 and CDR2 from the germline V gene are GTSNPN and SVGIG (reference sequence). The CDR3 DNA is TGTGCCTGGAGTGCAGGGCATCCTTACTACGAGCAGTACTTC. Protein product: CAWSAGHPYYEQYF.

This clone was observed a handful of times. The DNA for the CDR3 is TGTGCCAGCAGCTTAGTCGATAAAGCTTTCTTT. Translated, it gives CASSLVDKAFF. The chain is built from TRBV7-8 and TRBJ1-1, with unresolved D. V was shortened by 1 base and J by 9 bases, with 6 bases between the two germline ends. The CDR3 has 11 amino acids. CDR1 and CDR2 (germline): SGHVS, FQNEAQ.

This clone appeared many times. This chain joins TRBV12-3 or TRBV12-4 and TRBJ2-5, with D possibly being TRBD1 or TRBD2 (5 bases each). Trimming cost V 3 bases and J 5 bases, with 10 bases left between them. CDR3 length: 13 residues. CDR3 region: CASSFGGTETQYF. The CDR3 region has the DNA TGTGCCAGCAGTTTTGGGGGTACCGAGACCCAGTACTTC.

A note on this clone: A read error is possible here, since a much larger clone lies one base away. The gene calls are TRBV7-8 and TRBJ1-4; D is unclear. Germline lookup yields CDR1 SGHVS and CDR2 FQNEAQ. The CDR3 loop spans 12 amino acids. This CDR3 reads CASSLDSEKLLF. The CDR3 nucleotides read TGTGCCAGCAGCCTAGACTCGGAAAAACTGTTGTTT.

A remark on this clone: This may stem from a read error, because a much larger clone lies one nucleotide away. This sample includes further DNA sequences coding for the same CDR3. The chain joins TRBV27 to TRBJ2-2; 8 nucleotides align to TRBD2. With V trimmed by 4 bases and J by 6 bases, 4 bases remained unmatched. The CDR3 runs to 14 residues. Germline CDR1 reads MNHEY; CDR2 reads SMNVEV (reference sequence). This CDR3 is CASSSGLAAGELFF. The CDR3 DNA reads TGTGCCAGCAGTTCCGGACTAGCTGCCGGGGAGCTGTTTTTT.

This clone was detected many times. V and J are TRBV4-1 and TRBJ1-2, with a possible D match to TRBD1 (5 bases). Germline CDR1 is MGHRA and CDR2 is YSYEKL. The ends were cut back, 1 base at V and 4 bases at J, with 13 bases in the middle. This CDR3 has 15 amino acids. The CDR3 here is CASSQGGGISYGYTF. The DNA of the CDR3 is TGCGCCAGCAGCCAAGGGGGCGGTATAAGCTATGGCTACACCTTC.